Detailed here is one T cell receptor beta chain. Its antigen remains unknown. The sample is drawn from a study of radiotherapy plus CTLA-4 blockade in lung cancer. Study overall: Of all patients, 15% to 20% responded objectively and about 34% showed disease control. Study results and caveats: Blood TCR clones of tumor origin expanded after radiotherapy plus ipilimumab. Increased serum interferon-beta after radiation also reportedly predicted response strongly.

This CDR3 region has 16 residues. Germline V CDR1 and CDR2: MNHEY, SVGAGI. Deletions cut 0 bases from V and 5 bases from J, with 16 bases between. Generated by immunoSEQ multiplex PCR, the TCRdb table keeps only in-frame clones and is missing some. This sample has more than 30,000 clones, with 75% to 90% found just once. This chain links TRBV6-5 with TRBJ2-5, with D maybe TRBD1 (5 bases). The TCR originated in a human donor with non-small cell lung cancer that progressed on radiotherapy plus ipilimumab. Specimen: peripheral blood, collected from a patient treated with radiotherapy plus ipilimumab. The CDR3 sequence: CASSYSGAGARETQYF. CDR3 nucleotides: TGTGCCAGCAGTTACTCAGGGGCAGGAGCGAGGGAGACCCAGTACTTC.